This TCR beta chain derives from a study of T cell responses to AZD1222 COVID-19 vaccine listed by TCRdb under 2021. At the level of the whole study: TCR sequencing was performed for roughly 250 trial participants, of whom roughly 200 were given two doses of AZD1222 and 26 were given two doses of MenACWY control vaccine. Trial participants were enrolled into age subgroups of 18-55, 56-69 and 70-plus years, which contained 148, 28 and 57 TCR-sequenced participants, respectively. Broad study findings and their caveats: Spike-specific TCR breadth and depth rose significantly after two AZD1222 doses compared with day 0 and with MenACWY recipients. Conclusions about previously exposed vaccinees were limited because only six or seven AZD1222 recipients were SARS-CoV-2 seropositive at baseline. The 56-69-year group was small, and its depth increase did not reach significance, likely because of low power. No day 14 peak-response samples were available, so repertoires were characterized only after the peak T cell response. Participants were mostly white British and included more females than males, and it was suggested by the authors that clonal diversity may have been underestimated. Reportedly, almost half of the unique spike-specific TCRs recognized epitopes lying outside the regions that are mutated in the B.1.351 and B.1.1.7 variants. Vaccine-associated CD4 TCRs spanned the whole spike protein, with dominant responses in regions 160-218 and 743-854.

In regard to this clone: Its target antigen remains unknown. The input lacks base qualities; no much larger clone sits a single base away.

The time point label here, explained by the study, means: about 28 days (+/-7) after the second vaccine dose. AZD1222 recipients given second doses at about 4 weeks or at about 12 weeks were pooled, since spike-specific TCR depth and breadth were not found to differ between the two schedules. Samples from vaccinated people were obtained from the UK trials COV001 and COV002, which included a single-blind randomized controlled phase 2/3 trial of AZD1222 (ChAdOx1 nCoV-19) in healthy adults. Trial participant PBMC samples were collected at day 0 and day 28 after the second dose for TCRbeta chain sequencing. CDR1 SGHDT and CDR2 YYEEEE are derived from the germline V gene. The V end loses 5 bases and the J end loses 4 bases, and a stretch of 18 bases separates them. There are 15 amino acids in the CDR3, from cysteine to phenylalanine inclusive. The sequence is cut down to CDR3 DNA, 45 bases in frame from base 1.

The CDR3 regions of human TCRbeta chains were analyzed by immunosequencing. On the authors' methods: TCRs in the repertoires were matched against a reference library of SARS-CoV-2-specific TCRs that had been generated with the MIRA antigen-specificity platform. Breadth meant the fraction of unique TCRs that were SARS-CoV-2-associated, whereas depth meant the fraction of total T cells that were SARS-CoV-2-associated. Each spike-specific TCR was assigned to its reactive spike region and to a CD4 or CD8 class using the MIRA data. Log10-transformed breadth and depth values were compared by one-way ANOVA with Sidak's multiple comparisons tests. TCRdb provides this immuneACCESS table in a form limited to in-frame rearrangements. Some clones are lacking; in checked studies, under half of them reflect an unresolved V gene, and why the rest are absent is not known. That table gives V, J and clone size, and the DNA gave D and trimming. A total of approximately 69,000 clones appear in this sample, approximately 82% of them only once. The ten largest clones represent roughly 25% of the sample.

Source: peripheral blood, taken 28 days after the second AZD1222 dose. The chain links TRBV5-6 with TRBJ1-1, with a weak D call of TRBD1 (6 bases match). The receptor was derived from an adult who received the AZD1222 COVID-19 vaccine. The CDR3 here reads CASSFREDRLTEAFF. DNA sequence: TGTGCCAGCAGTTTCAGGGAAGACAGGCTCACTGAAGCTTTCTTT.